There are a few counts of the clone carrying this TCR beta chain. The target antigen is unknown. This entry comes from a study of T-cell reconstitution after alpha-beta-depleted transplantation in children. TCRbeta library construction was performed incorporating unique molecular identifiers. MiXCR was run by TCRdb on the PCR reads, yielding one entry per CDR3 protein. This table holds around 800,000 distinct CDR3 sequences, 15% to 20% found once. Germline V gene data show CDR1 as SGHRS and CDR2 as YFSETQ. The CDR3 is 16 residues long. V lost 6 bases and J 3 bases, leaving 22 bases between the germline ends. Points from the study as a whole: The study traced high day-60 TCRbeta diversity in some patients to surviving recipient T cells and thymic progenitors. One year after transplant, T-cell counts and diversity came mostly from newly produced T cells. There were reportedly several hundred expanded graft clones from which alpha-beta T cells came about two months after transplant.

The sequencing here drew on PBMCs, mostly from graft donor cells, taken 360 days after TCRalphabeta/CD19-depleted stem cell transplant. This TCR was recovered from a male patient between 10 and 17 years old who had a stem cell transplant for acute lymphoblastic leukemia, so the T cells may come from the graft donor. The V gene is TRBV5-1, the J gene TRBJ2-7; D may be TRBD1 (6 bases). CDR3 loop: CASTYSYGTYDYEQYF. The CDR3 DNA follows: TGCGCCAGCACCTACAGCTACGGGACATATGACTACGAGCAGTACTTC.